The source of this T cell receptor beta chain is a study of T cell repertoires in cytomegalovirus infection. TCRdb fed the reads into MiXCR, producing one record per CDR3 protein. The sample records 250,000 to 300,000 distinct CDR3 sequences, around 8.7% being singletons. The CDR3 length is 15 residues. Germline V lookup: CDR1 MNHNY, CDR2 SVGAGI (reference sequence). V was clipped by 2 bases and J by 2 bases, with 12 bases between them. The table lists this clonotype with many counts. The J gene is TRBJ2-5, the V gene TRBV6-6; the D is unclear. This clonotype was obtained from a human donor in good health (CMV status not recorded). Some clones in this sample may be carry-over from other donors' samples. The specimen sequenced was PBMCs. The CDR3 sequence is CASSYPKGAQETQYF. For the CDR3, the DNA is TGTGCCAGCAGTTACCCGAAGGGCGCTCAAGAGACCCAGTACTTC.